The table lists the clone carrying this TCR beta chain with many counts. The antigen remains undetermined. The sample originates from a study of Graves' ophthalmopathy and Graves' hyperthyroidism. Study overall: Blood was drawn at initial diagnosis, before any treatment. Study-wide results and limits: A majority of expanded thyroid clonotypes exceeding 0.001 frequency were likewise present in blood.

CDR3 length: 14 amino acids. Trimming left V 4 bases short and J 4 bases short, with 11 bases between. Looked up from germline, CDR1 is ENHRY and CDR2 is SYGVKD. RNA transcripts provided the template for amplifying TCR beta CDR3 regions. In the first round, RT-PCR was carried out with HTBI primers, and a multiplex PCR formed the second round. Each CDR3 protein gets one entry after TCRdb re-called the multiplex PCR reads with MiXCR. The sample has almost 750,000 distinct CDR3 sequences, 40% seen once. Donors with ophthalmopathy: moderate-to-severe activity, CAS ≥3, NOSPECS ≥4, duration under 3 months. Sequencing was done on a sample of peripheral blood. This sequence originates from an adult man with Graves' ophthalmopathy. This sequence joins TRBV10-3 and TRBJ1-5; D remains unclear. The CDR3 region is CAISGLGGNQPQHF. The CDR3 DNA sequence: TGTGCCATCAGTGGGTTAGGAGGAAATCAGCCCCAGCATTTT.